Presented here are 32 T cell receptor beta chains from one specimen sequenced in a study of T cell clusters in autoimmune cytopenias. TRB was amplified from roughly 250 ng of peripheral blood genomic DNA per sample. TRB rearrangements were amplified by touch-down multiplex PCR with mixed TRB-A/B primers. TCRdb reworked the multiplex PCR reads into one entry per CDR3 protein, no DNA. The sample totals about 6,100 distinct CDR3 sequences. The data were also submitted as part of a second study, on T cell repertoires in aging, cancer and after chemotherapy.

The specimen was peripheral blood. These receptors originate from a human donor in good health.

The V gene is TRBV19, the J gene TRBJ2-5; with no DNA, the TCRdb D assignment of TRBD1 cannot be verified. This CDR3 has 17 amino acids. Per germline, CDR1 LNHDA and CDR2 SQIVND (reference sequence). CDR3 loop: CASSIDAGTGGRETQYF.

This clonotype ranks as medium-sized in terms of frequency. J is TRBJ1-1 and V is TRBV19; TCRdb outputs TRBD1, but without DNA this stays unchecked. The CDR3 is 15 residues long. Germline CDR1 reads LNHDA; CDR2 reads SQIVND (reference sequence). The CDR3 here is CASSVTGATNTEAFF.

The gene calls are TRBV5-1 and TRBJ2-7; lacking DNA, the TRBD1 call made by TCRdb goes unchecked. There are 16 residues in the CDR3. In germline, CDR1 is SGHRS, CDR2 YFSETQ. CDR3 residues: CASSFSRGTASYEQYF.

This clonotype is medium-sized by frequency. This chain uses TRBV10-3 with TRBJ2-1. Germline-derived CDR1 and CDR2 are ENHRY and SYGVKD. This CDR3 contains 13 residues. The CDR3 reads CAITDDVYNEQFF.

The chain is built from TRBV15 and TRBJ1-1. The CDR3 consists of 14 residues. CDR1 and CDR2 from the germline V gene are LNHNV and YYDKDF (reference sequence). CDR3 protein: CATSRSLEYTEAFF.

The rearrangement joins TRBV7-2 to TRBJ2-7; TCRdb reports TRBD1, a call that lacks DNA to check it against. The CDR3 covers 15 residues. From germline, CDR1 is SGHTA and CDR2 FQGNSA. The CDR3 reads CASSLDARGPYEQYF.

The chain employs TRBV10-1 and TRBJ1-1; TCRdb indicates TRBD1, and absent DNA this call remains unverified. The CDR3 sequence is 13 residues long. Germline CDR1 and CDR2: WNHNN and SYGVQD (reference sequence). The CDR3: CASSEHQGAEAFF.

This clonotype is deemed medium-sized by its frequency. The chain combines TRBV15 with TRBJ2-5; with no DNA, the TCRdb D assignment of TRBD2 cannot be verified. The length of the CDR3 is 16 residues. CDR1 LNHNV and CDR2 YYDKDF come from the germline V gene (reference sequence). CDR3 protein: CATSSQRTSGGETQYF.

Considering frequency, this clonotype is medium-sized. The chain has TRBV5-5 and TRBJ2-1; TCRdb picks TRBD2, but there is no DNA to check that call. In germline, CDR1 is SGHKS, CDR2 YYEKEE (reference sequence). This CDR3 has 15 residues. The CDR3 loop is CASSLDRGTYNEQFF.

The chain couples TRBV10-3 to TRBJ1-2; TCRdb proposes TRBD1, but this gene call is untestable without DNA. The CDR3 is 12 amino acids. Per germline, CDR1 ENHRY and CDR2 SYGVKD. The CDR3: CAISEPGYGYTF.

This sequence joins TRBV4-3 and TRBJ1-2; the TCRdb call, TRBD1, lacks DNA for checking. Per the germline V gene, CDR1 is LGHNA and CDR2 is YSLEER. The CDR3 is 16 residues long. The CDR3: CASSQDIAGKEYGYTF.

CDR3 loop: CSARGTSDHEQYF. The gene calls are TRBV20-1 and TRBJ2-7; TCRdb's assignment of TRBD2 cannot be checked, as there is no DNA. From germline, CDR1 is DFQATT and CDR2 SNEGSKA (reference sequence). The CDR3 runs 13 residues.

V and J are TRBV11-2 and TRBJ1-1; TCRdb reports TRBD1, a call that lacks DNA to check it against. The germline CDR1 and CDR2 sequences are SGHAT and FQNNGV. The CDR3 has 14 amino acids. The CDR3: CASSPGQGRPEAFF.

This clonotype registers medium-sized by frequency. The V and J genes are TRBV6-6 and TRBJ2-3. CDR1 is MNHNY and CDR2 is SVGAGI in the germline V gene (reference sequence). This CDR3 has 16 amino acids. CDR3 residues: CASSYPTGVRTDTQYF.

V gene TRBV13 combines with J gene TRBJ2-3; TCRdb's assignment of TRBD1 cannot be checked, as there is no DNA. CDR1 and CDR2 (germline): PRHDT, FYEKMQ (reference sequence). The CDR3 contains 20 residues. The CDR3 region is CASSSLPGGGRPPSTDTQYF.

The chain employs TRBV7-9 and TRBJ2-7. Germline V gene lookup returns CDR1 SEHNR and CDR2 FQNEAQ (reference sequence). This CDR3 region has 12 residues. The CDR3 sequence is CASSLLGDEQYF.

By frequency, this clonotype is medium-sized (0.01 to 0.1%). The gene calls are TRBV6-5 and TRBJ2-7; the D call from TCRdb, TRBD1, cannot be confirmed without DNA. Germline loops: CDR1 MNHEY, CDR2 SVGAGI. This CDR3 spans 15 amino acids. The CDR3 spells CASSYTGQGVGEQYF.

By frequency, this clonotype is medium-sized. The rearrangement links TRBV27 to TRBJ1-4. The germline V gene has CDR1 MNHEY and CDR2 SMNVEV (reference sequence). The CDR3 spans 13 residues. The CDR3 spells CGPDRLGNEKLFF. Full variable domain (rest looked up from reference TRBV27 and TRBJ1-4): EAQVTQNPRYLITVTGKKLTVTCSQNMNHEYMSWYRQDPGLGLRQIYYSMNVEVTDKGDVPEGYKVSRKEKRNFPLILESPSPNQTSLYFCGPDRLGNEKLFFGSGTQLSVL.

CDR3 amino acids: CASRPGQDNYGYTF. The chain employs TRBV7-9 and TRBJ1-2; with no DNA, the TCRdb D assignment of TRBD1 cannot be verified. The CDR3 is 14 residues long. The V gene's germline CDR1 is SEHNR and CDR2 FQNEAQ (reference sequence).

Here the CDR3 reads CASSLKFQETQYF. The chain couples TRBV7-2 to TRBJ2-5. The CDR3 spans 13 residues. Looked up from germline, CDR1 is SGHTA and CDR2 is FQGNSA.

The CDR3 sequence: CAIRGGQAGDNEQFF. The V gene is TRBV10-3, the J gene TRBJ2-1; TCRdb selects TRBD1, and the lack of DNA leaves this call unchecked. CDR3 size: 15 residues. Germline assignment: CDR1 ENHRY and CDR2 SYGVKD.

The genes are TRBV30 and TRBJ1-1; TCRdb proposes TRBD1, but this gene call is untestable without DNA. Germline CDR1 reads GTSNPN; CDR2 reads SVGIG (reference sequence). The length of the CDR3 is 14 residues. CDR3 loop: CAWSPTGGRTEAFF.

The V and J genes are TRBV18 and TRBJ1-1; no DNA is available, so the TRBD1 call from TCRdb remains unchecked. Germline values: CDR1 KGHSH, CDR2 LQKENI. The CDR3 totals 16 residues. The CDR3 sequence is CASSQTGFGMHTEAFF.

The rearrangement uses TRBV6-5 and TRBJ1-2. This CDR3 is built from 16 residues. Germline CDR1 MNHEY, CDR2 SVGAGI. CDR3 amino acids: CASSYSPGGRGYGYTF.

This clonotype is called medium-sized based on its frequency. The chain is built from TRBV6-5 and TRBJ1-5; TCRdb gives TRBD1 as the D gene, but with no DNA this cannot be confirmed. The CDR3 spans 15 residues. CDR1 is MNHEY, CDR2 SVGAGI, per germline. CDR3: CASSPDRGGYQPQHF.

This chain links TRBV20-1 with TRBJ1-1; TCRdb designates TRBD1, a call that cannot be tested without DNA. Germline values: CDR1 DFQATT, CDR2 SNEGSKA (reference sequence). This CDR3 has 14 residues. The CDR3 reads CSAPRTGLDTEAFF.

This chain joins TRBV7-9 and TRBJ2-5; there is no DNA to check the TCRdb D call of TRBD1. Germline values: CDR1 SEHNR, CDR2 FQNEAQ (reference sequence). This CDR3 has 13 amino acids. The CDR3 reads CASSAPRLETQYF.

This clonotype is classed as medium-sized by frequency. The chain is built from TRBV19 and TRBJ1-4; the D call of TRBD1 rests on TCRdb alone, since no DNA is present to check it. The CDR3 spans 11 residues. Germline assignment: CDR1 LNHDA and CDR2 SQIVND (reference sequence). This CDR3 is CASSRGQELFF.

The V and J genes are TRBV12-3 or TRBV12-4 and TRBJ1-5; TCRdb names TRBD1, which stays unverified in the absence of DNA. The CDR3 totals 14 residues. The CDR3 here is CASSSTGAGQPQHF.

The CDR3 region is CASIKTGGNYGYTF. This sequence joins TRBV5-4 and TRBJ1-2; TCRdb reports TRBD1, a call that lacks DNA to check it against. This CDR3 is built from 14 residues. CDR1 SGHNT and CDR2 YYREEE come from the germline V gene (reference sequence).

Considering frequency, this clonotype is medium-sized. The chain joins TRBV15 to TRBJ2-5; TCRdb gives TRBD2 as the D gene, but with no DNA this cannot be confirmed. CDR3 length equals 15 residues. Germline V lookup: CDR1 LNHNV, CDR2 YYDKDF (reference sequence). The chain's CDR3 is CATSRGNSGGETQYF.

This chain connects TRBV20-1 to TRBJ2-3; TCRdb selects TRBD1, and the lack of DNA leaves this call unchecked. This CDR3 contains 13 residues. Germline values: CDR1 DFQATT, CDR2 SNEGSKA (reference sequence). CDR3 sequence: CSAGQPTTDTQYF.